A selection of T cell receptor beta chains follows, all from one sample in a study of cytomegalovirus exposure and HLA in healthy donors. TCRdb keeps only in-frame clones here, not all; method: immunoSEQ multiplex PCR. Its clone listing holds approximately 38,000 clones. The sequenced sample consisted of PBMCs. The receptors originated from a young man in good health and CMV-seronegative. The CDR3 runs from the conserved cysteine through the conserved F or W. D genes are given only for firm matches.

J gene: TRBJ1-3; V gene: TRBV6-5; D gene: TRBD1; CDR3 DNA: TGTGCCAGCAGTTACTCAGGAGGGGGCCCTGGAAACACCATATATTTT; CDR3 protein: CASSYSGGGPGNTIYF
J gene: TRBJ2-3; V gene: TRBV4-2; D gene: TRBD1; CDR3 DNA: TGTGCCAGCAGGCGGACAGGGGCCGGCACAGATACGCAGTATTTT; CDR3 protein: CASRRTGAGTDTQYF
J gene: TRBJ2-7; V gene: TRBV30; D gene: -; CDR3 DNA: TGTGCCTGGAGTCGGAGTAGCGGCTCCTACGAGCAGTACTTC; CDR3 protein: CAWSRSSGSYEQYF
J gene: TRBJ1-6; V gene: TRBV25-1; D gene: TRBD1; CDR3 DNA: TGTGCCAGCAGTGAATCGGGTCGAGGACAGGGGAATTCACCCCTCCACTTT; CDR3 protein: CASSESGRGQGNSPLHF
J gene: TRBJ2-7; V gene: TRBV19; D gene: -; CDR3 DNA: TGTGCCAGTAGTATAGCAGGGAGGTACGAGCAGTACTTC; CDR3 protein: CASSIAGRYEQYF
J gene: TRBJ2-2; V gene: TRBV4-3; D gene: -; CDR3 DNA: TGCGCCAGCAGCCAAGACTTGGCGGGGACGACCGGGGAGCTGTTTTTT; CDR3 protein: CASSQDLAGTTGELFF
J gene: TRBJ1-6; V gene: TRBV4-2; D gene: TRBD1; CDR3 DNA: TGTGCCAGCAGCCAAGGACAGGGTAAGGATTCACCCCTCCACTTT; CDR3 protein: CASSQGQGKDSPLHF
J gene: TRBJ2-7; V gene: TRBV9; D gene: TRBD1; CDR3 DNA: TGTGCCAGCAGCCCCTGGGACAGTGCCTACGAGCAGTACTTC; CDR3 protein: CASSPWDSAYEQYF
J gene: TRBJ2-7; V gene: TRBV28; D gene: TRBD1; CDR3 DNA: TGTGCCAGCAGTACAACCGGGACAGGGGACTACGAGCAGTACTTC; CDR3 protein: CASSTTGTGDYEQYF
J gene: TRBJ1-2; V gene: TRBV29-1; D gene: TRBD1; CDR3 DNA: TGCAGCGTTGGGCACAGGGGCTATGCCATCCCCGGCTACACCTTC; CDR3 protein: CSVGHRGYAIPGYTF
J gene: TRBJ1-1; V gene: TRBV19; D gene: TRBD1; CDR3 DNA: TGTGCCAGTAGTACCTTCGGGACAGGAAGAGAAGCTTTCTTT; CDR3 protein: CASSTFGTGREAFF
J gene: TRBJ2-1; V gene: TRBV4-2; D gene: TRBD2; CDR3 DNA: TGTGCCAGCAGCCCCCCCGGGACTAGCGGGATAAATGAGCAGTTCTTC; CDR3 protein: CASSPPGTSGINEQFF
J gene: TRBJ1-2; V gene: TRBV7-9; D gene: -; CDR3 DNA: TGTGCCAGCAGCTTCTCAGACGGCGGCTATGGCTACACCTTC; CDR3 protein: CASSFSDGGYGYTF
J gene: TRBJ1-2; V gene: TRBV30; D gene: -; CDR3 DNA: TGTGCCTGGAGTGCCCTTTATGGCTACACCTTC; CDR3 protein: CAWSALYGYTF
J gene: TRBJ2-1; V gene: TRBV21-1; D gene: -; CDR3 DNA: TGTGCCAGCAGCAAAGCCATCGAGGACAGGGTGGGGAATGAGCAGTTCTTC; CDR3 protein: CASSKAIEDRVGNEQFF
J gene: TRBJ1-4; V gene: TRBV18; D gene: -; CDR3 DNA: TGTGCCAGCTCGCGGCTAGCCAATAATGAAAAACTGTTTTTT; CDR3 protein: CASSRLANNEKLFF
J gene: TRBJ2-5; V gene: TRBV19; D gene: TRBD2; CDR3 DNA: TGTGCCAGTAGTATGGGACTAGCGGTGGGGTACGACCAGTACTTC; CDR3 protein: CASSMGLAVGYDQYF
J gene: TRBJ1-1; V gene: TRBV5-4; D gene: TRBD1; CDR3 DNA: TGTGCCAGCAGCCCCAAAGGGACAGGGGGTAGGATCACTGAAGCTTTCTTT; CDR3 protein: CASSPKGTGGRITEAFF
J gene: TRBJ1-2; V gene: TRBV6-1; D gene: -; CDR3 DNA: TGTGCCAGCAGTGATTCGGGAAAGGTCTATGGCTACACCTTC; CDR3 protein: CASSDSGKVYGYTF
J gene: TRBJ2-7; V gene: TRBV10-3; D gene: TRBD1; CDR3 DNA: TGTGCCATCAGTGAATGGACAGGGGACACCTACGAGCAGTACTTC; CDR3 protein: CAISEWTGDTYEQYF
J gene: TRBJ2-7; V gene: TRBV13; D gene: TRBD2; CDR3 DNA: TGTGCCAGCAGCTCCCAGTTTAAGGGACTAGCGGACTACGAGCAGTACTTC; CDR3 protein: CASSSQFKGLADYEQYF
J gene: TRBJ2-5; V gene: TRBV20-1; D gene: -; CDR3 DNA: TGCAGTGCTAGCCAGGGGGAGACCCAGTACTTC; CDR3 protein: CSASQGETQYF
J gene: TRBJ2-7; V gene: TRBV7-8; D gene: -; CDR3 DNA: TGTGCCAGCAGCTTACTACCAGGGGTCATATACGAGCAGTACTTC; CDR3 protein: CASSLLPGVIYEQYF
J gene: TRBJ1-1; V gene: TRBV21-1; D gene: -; CDR3 DNA: TGTGCCAGCAGCAGGACAGTGAACACTGAAGCTTTCTTT; CDR3 protein: CASSRTVNTEAFF
J gene: TRBJ2-7; V gene: TRBV7-9; D gene: TRBD1; CDR3 DNA: TGTGCCAGCAGCTTAGCCGGGACAGGGCGTGAGCAGTACTTC; CDR3 protein: CASSLAGTGREQYF
J gene: TRBJ2-7; V gene: TRBV30; D gene: -; CDR3 DNA: TGTGCCTGGAGACAGGGCTCCTACGAGCAGTACTTC; CDR3 protein: CAWRQGSYEQYF
J gene: TRBJ2-5; V gene: TRBV6-5; D gene: -; CDR3 DNA: TGTGCCAGCAGCCCGACTAGGGTACCCGAGACCCAGTACTTC; CDR3 protein: CASSPTRVPETQYF
J gene: TRBJ2-7; V gene: TRBV7-9; D gene: TRBD1; CDR3 DNA: TGTGCCAGCAGCCCGACAGGGCCCTACGAGCAGTACTTC; CDR3 protein: CASSPTGPYEQYF
J gene: TRBJ2-1; V gene: TRBV4-1; D gene: TRBD1; CDR3 DNA: TGCGCCAGCAGCCAAGGGGACAGCAACTACAATGAGCAGTTCTTC; CDR3 protein: CASSQGDSNYNEQFF
J gene: TRBJ1-2; V gene: TRBV6-1; D gene: TRBD1; CDR3 DNA: TGTGCCAGCAGTCATTCAACAGGGGGCAAGTATGGCTACACCTTC; CDR3 protein: CASSHSTGGKYGYTF
J gene: TRBJ1-2; V gene: TRBV6-5; D gene: -; CDR3 DNA: TGTGCCAGCAGTTATCGTCAGAACTATGGCTACACCTTC; CDR3 protein: CASSYRQNYGYTF
J gene: TRBJ2-1; V gene: TRBV6-5; D gene: -; CDR3 DNA: TGTGCCAGCAGTTACTCCCCTACGGGAGAGACGGATGAGCAGTTCTTC; CDR3 protein: CASSYSPTGETDEQFF
J gene: TRBJ1-2; V gene: TRBV4-3; D gene: -; CDR3 DNA: TGCGCCAGCAGCCCTCGGGCAGGGGCTAACTATGGCTACACCTTC; CDR3 protein: CASSPRAGANYGYTF
J gene: TRBJ1-2; V gene: TRBV6-5; D gene: -; CDR3 DNA: TGTGCCAGCAGTTACTTCCGGGACGCGGGGGGCTACACCTTC; CDR3 protein: CASSYFRDAGGYTF
J gene: TRBJ2-6; V gene: TRBV18; D gene: TRBD1; CDR3 DNA: TGTGCCAGCTCACCGAGACAGGGCCGCGGCTCTGGGGCCAACGTCCTGACTTTC; CDR3 protein: CASSPRQGRGSGANVLTF
J gene: TRBJ1-5; V gene: TRBV25-1; D gene: TRBD1; CDR3 DNA: TGTGCCAGCAGTGAACGGGACAGGCCCCATCAGCCCCAGCATTTT; CDR3 protein: CASSERDRPHQPQHF
J gene: TRBJ2-5; V gene: TRBV11-2; D gene: TRBD2; CDR3 DNA: TGTGCCAGCACCATCCTAGCGGTCCAAGAGACCCAGTACTTC; CDR3 protein: CASTILAVQETQYF
J gene: TRBJ2-5; V gene: TRBV11-2; D gene: -; CDR3 DNA: TGTGCCAGCAGCCCGGACTTGCGAGAGACCCAGTACTTC; CDR3 protein: CASSPDLRETQYF
J gene: TRBJ1-2; V gene: TRBV7-9; D gene: -; CDR3 DNA: TGTGCCAGCAGCTTAGTGGTCAACTCGAGGACTAACTATGGCTACACCTTC; CDR3 protein: CASSLVVNSRTNYGYTF
J gene: TRBJ1-1; V gene: TRBV5-1; D gene: TRBD1; CDR3 DNA: TGCGCCAGCAGCTTATCTGGACAGGCTCGGGCTTTCTTT; CDR3 protein: CASSLSGQARAFF
J gene: TRBJ1-2; V gene: TRBV7-3; D gene: TRBD1; CDR3 DNA: TGTGCCAGCAGCAAACAGGGGGACTATGGCTACACCTTC; CDR3 protein: CASSKQGDYGYTF
J gene: TRBJ1-5; V gene: TRBV10-3; D gene: -; CDR3 DNA: TGTGCCATCGGATCTCTAACAGGGTCGCCTCAGCCCCAGCATTTT; CDR3 protein: CAIGSLTGSPQPQHF
J gene: TRBJ2-1; V gene: TRBV9; D gene: TRBD2; CDR3 DNA: TGTGCCAGCAGCGTCGGGACTAGCGCAAACAATGAGCAGTTCTTC; CDR3 protein: CASSVGTSANNEQFF
J gene: TRBJ2-2; V gene: TRBV6-4; D gene: TRBD2; CDR3 DNA: TGTGCCAGCAGTGAAACTAGCGGGAGTTCCGGGGAGCTGTTTTTT; CDR3 protein: CASSETSGSSGELFF
J gene: TRBJ1-1; V gene: TRBV19; D gene: TRBD1; CDR3 DNA: TGTGCCCGCGAGATGGGGACAGGGGGGACTGAAGCTTTCTTT; CDR3 protein: CAREMGTGGTEAFF
J gene: TRBJ2-7; V gene: TRBV19; D gene: TRBD2; CDR3 DNA: TGTGCCAGTAGCCTGACCGGGACTAGCGGCTCCTACGAGCAGTACTTC; CDR3 protein: CASSLTGTSGSYEQYF
J gene: TRBJ2-7; V gene: TRBV29-1; D gene: TRBD2; CDR3 DNA: TGCAGCGTTATACGGCGGGAGGGGGTCTACGAGCAGTACTTC; CDR3 protein: CSVIRREGVYEQYF
J gene: TRBJ1-5; V gene: TRBV15; D gene: -; CDR3 DNA: TGTGCCACCAGCAGAGGTTTAGACAGGAACCGCAATCAGCCCCAGCATTTT; CDR3 protein: CATSRGLDRNRNQPQHF
J gene: TRBJ2-3; V gene: TRBV19; D gene: TRBD2; CDR3 DNA: TGTGCCAGTAGTCTAGCGGGAGTGGCAGATACGCAGTATTTT; CDR3 protein: CASSLAGVADTQYF
J gene: TRBJ2-7; V gene: TRBV10-3; D gene: -; CDR3 DNA: TGTGCCATCAGTTACACTACAGGGTACGAGCAGTACTTC; CDR3 protein: CAISYTTGYEQYF
J gene: TRBJ1-2; V gene: TRBV29-1; D gene: TRBD1; CDR3 DNA: TGCAGCGTTGTGAGACAGGGGAACTATGGCTACACCTTC; CDR3 protein: CSVVRQGNYGYTF
J gene: TRBJ1-1; V gene: TRBV9; D gene: -; CDR3 DNA: TGTGCCAGCAGCGTAGGGGCTTCAGTGAGCCCTGAAGCTTTCTTT; CDR3 protein: CASSVGASVSPEAFF
J gene: TRBJ1-2; V gene: TRBV29-1; D gene: -; CDR3 DNA: TGCAGCGTTGGGCCCCGCAGCAGGGCGAGTAATGGCTACACCTTC; CDR3 protein: CSVGPRSRASNGYTF